In this sample, the clone carrying this TCR beta chain turned up many times. Between the trimmed V and J ends, which lost 6 bases and 2 bases, there was a span of 18 bases. The CDR3 covers 15 residues. In germline, CDR1 is DFQATT, CDR2 SNEGSKA (reference sequence). This record comes from a study of molecular identifiers for immune sequencing clone quantification. Using its own MiXCR run on the PCR reads, TCRdb lists one record per CDR3 protein. The top ten clones hold approximately 1.5% of a sample with 60,000 to 70,000 distinct CDR3 sequences, around 18% of them seen once. The sequenced sample was naive CD8+ T cells from blood, with Jurkat cell RNA spiked in. Specified subset: FACS-sorted CD8+CD4-CCR7+CD45RA+ naive T cells. The V gene is TRBV20-1, the J gene TRBJ2-3; the D call may be TRBD1 or TRBD2 (5 bases each). The TCR was taken from a human donor in good health. Some libraries in this study had Jurkat cell RNA spiked in. CDR3 DNA: TGCAGTGCCGGATACGGGACGCAACTCACAGATACGCAGTATTTT. It translates to CSAGYGTQLTDTQYF.